The sequence of this TCR beta chain was determined in a study of blood T cell repertoires in COVID-19 (dated by TCRdb to 2020 to 2022). General notes on the study: Collaborator samples came from the United States, Italy and Spain and covered acute and convalescent phases of COVID-19. The material from the prospective study consisted of cDNA or gDNA derived from T cells, B-cell-depleted T cells, or PBMCs. The dataset comprised deeply sampled blood TCRbeta repertoires from subjects exposed to, actively infected with, or recovered from COVID-19. The repertoires were made available in a free public database intended to serve as a resource for research on the immune response to SARS-CoV-2. Samples were obtained from the ongoing ImmuneRACE study (first 160 participants) and from 1,254 subjects provided by 6 global collaborators. Nearly every sample came with metadata listing a de-identified subject ID, COVID-19 status, age in years and sex. Where available, HLA class I and class II types were taken from metadata supplied by the sample provider and were not determined by assay-based typing. Broad study findings and their caveats: The amount of clinical and demographic metadata varied by source and participant and was provided uncurated.

There are 14 amino acids in the CDR3, from cysteine to phenylalanine inclusive. Just CDR3 DNA is preserved here, 42 bases in frame from base 1. Trimming removed 8 bases from V and 0 bases from J, leaving 14 bases between the germline ends. CDR1 and CDR2 are read off the germline V gene as MNHEY and SVGAGI. TCRbeta CDR3 regions were amplified from genomic DNA by means of the immunoSEQ Assay, a bias-controlled multiplex PCR. The authors processed their data as follows. Nucleated cell counts per sample were estimated from amplification of reference gene primers within the assay. To quantify the absolute abundance of each unique TCRbeta CDR3 rearrangement, sequence reads were collapsed and filtered. For each sample, productive Simpson clonality was calculated as the square root of Simpson's diversity index over productive rearrangements. TCRdb mirrors the immuneACCESS table, restricted to in-frame sequences. Some clones are absent from its copies; in checked studies, under half trace to an unresolved V gene, and the reason for the others is unknown. The V and J calls and clone size were taken over from that table, and D and trimming were inferred from the DNA. The sample table contains 25,000 to 30,000 clones; only one count was recorded for roughly 90% of them. The top ten clones comprise approximately 5.9% of the sample.

Collaborating institutions collected whole blood in K2EDTA tubes following their own protocols. For TCRbeta analysis, collaborators shipped samples in one of three forms: frozen whole blood, isolated PBMCs, or DNA extracted from either of those sample types. With regard to this clone: Its binding antigen is unknown. There are no base qualities to consult, and no much larger clone falls within one base.

This chain is built from TRBV6-5 and TRBJ2-7; TRBD2 might be the D gene, on 5 matching bases. The sequence came from a human donor in a cohort sampled during active COVID-19. The sample consisted of peripheral blood. The CDR3 region has the sequence CASEWRLGSYEQYF. The nucleotides read TGTGCCAGCGAGTGGAGGCTAGGCTCCTACGAGCAGTACTTC.